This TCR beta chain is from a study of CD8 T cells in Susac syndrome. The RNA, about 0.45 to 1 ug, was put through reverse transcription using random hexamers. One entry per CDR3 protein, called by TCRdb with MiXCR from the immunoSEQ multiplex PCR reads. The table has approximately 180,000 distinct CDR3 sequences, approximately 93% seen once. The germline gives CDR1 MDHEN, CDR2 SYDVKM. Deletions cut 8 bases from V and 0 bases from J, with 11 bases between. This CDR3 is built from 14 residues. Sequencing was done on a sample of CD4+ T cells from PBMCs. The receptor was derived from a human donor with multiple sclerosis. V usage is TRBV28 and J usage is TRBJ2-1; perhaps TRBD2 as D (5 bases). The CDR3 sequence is CASLGADSYNEQFF. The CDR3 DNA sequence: TGTGCCAGCCTCGGAGCGGACTCCTACAATGAGCAGTTCTTC.